Each of the 18 T cell receptor beta chains below was sequenced from the same sample in a study of tumor-infiltrating lymphocytes in primary liver carcinoma. The input was 450 to 550 ng total RNA; TCR beta cDNA was made from it with a constant-region primer. Libraries for TCR beta were built through three nested multiplex PCR rounds, which together made up a slightly modified ARM-PCR procedure. Amplification in the first two PCR rounds was performed using TRBV1-TRBV30 forward primers and a C-beta reverse primer for 9 to 11 cycles each. TCRdb processed the multiplex PCR reads anew with MiXCR; each CDR3 protein has one entry. The repertoire has approximately 190,000 distinct CDR3 sequences, around four fifths of them found once; the top ten carry 15% to 20%. Co-extracting RNA and DNA was done with roughly 18-32 mg of unsorted bulk tissue as input. What was sequenced was tumor tissue from primary liver carcinoma. These receptors originate from a man between 40 and 49 years old with primary liver carcinoma and hepatitis B virus infection.

The gene calls are TRBV6-6 and TRBJ2-7, with 9 bases aligning to TRBD1. Trimming at V came to 7 bases and at J to 3 bases, leaving 16 bases not matched to a gene. Germline assignment: CDR1 MNHNY and CDR2 SVGAGI (reference sequence). The CDR3 covers 17 residues. The CDR3: CASTPGVNRGQNYEQYF. The CDR3 DNA is TGTGCCAGCACTCCTGGAGTAAACAGGGGGCAGAACTACGAGCAGTACTTC.

This clonotype was counted between two and nine times. A read error is possible here, since a much larger clone lies one base away. The rearrangement joins TRBV5-4 to TRBJ2-1; possible D gene TRBD2, 7 bases. The CDR3 sequence is 15 residues long. Germline CDR1 is SGHNT and CDR2 is YYREEE (reference sequence). Trimming cost V 0 bases and J 5 bases, with 12 bases left between them. The CDR3 protein is CASSLEGGGHNEQFF. CDR3 bases: TGTGCCAGCAGCTTGGAGGGCGGGGGCCACAATGAGCAGTTCTTC.

On this clonotype: The junction departs from germline at one end; a sequencing error may be responsible. V usage is TRBV11-2 and J usage is TRBJ1-1; no clear D gene. This CDR3 comprises 13 residues. Germline CDR1 is SGHAT and CDR2 is FQNNGV. CDR3 nucleotides: TGTGCCTGCAGTTTAGGACTGAACACTGAAGCTCTCTTT. It encodes CACSLGLNTEALF.

Turning to this clonotype: One end of the junction varies from germline; a read error may be responsible. The chain couples TRBV4-1 to TRBJ2-7; D unresolved. The CDR3 sequence is 15 residues long. Germline CDR1 is MGHRA and CDR2 is YSYEKL. In DNA, the CDR3 is TGCGCCAGCAGTCAACCCGACTCCCTCTCCTACGAGCTGTACTTC. Protein: CASSQPDSLSYELYF.

Comments on this clonotype: Its ends do not fully match the called genes, so a read error is possible. The chain combines TRBV4-2 with TRBJ2-7; 8 positions agree with TRBD1. CDR3 size: 14 residues. Germline loops: CDR1 LGHNA, CDR2 YNFKEQ. The CDR3 sequence is CASSQGDRGREQYF. For the CDR3, the DNA is TGTGCCAGCAGTCAAGGTGACAGGGGCCGCGAGCAGTACTTC.

The gene calls are TRBV4-3 and TRBJ2-2; 7 nucleotides line up with TRBD2. The CDR3 runs 16 residues. The V and J ends lost 7 bases and 5 bases, in that order; junction bases with no gene match: 13. Germline loops: CDR1 LGHNA, CDR2 YSLEER. This CDR3 is CASMQGPAGETGELFF. Written as DNA, the CDR3 is TGCGCCAGCATGCAAGGTCCCGCGGGAGAGACCGGGGAGCTGTTTTTT.

As to this clonotype: The junction departs from germline at one end; a sequencing error may be responsible. This chain joins TRBV2 and TRBJ2-2, with D perhaps TRBD1 (5 bases). This CDR3 contains 15 residues. From germline, CDR1 is SNHLY and CDR2 FYNNEI. The CDR3 DNA reads TGTGCCAATAGGGCCACAGGAGTCGGAACCGTGGAGCTGTTTTTT. Its protein is CANRATGVGTVELFF.

A word on this clonotype: An end of the junction differs from the germline gene, which may be a read error. The chain couples TRBV6-2 or TRBV6-3 to TRBJ2-1; D tentatively reads TRBD1 or TRBD2 (5 bases each). The CDR3 runs 14 residues. Germline CDR1 MNHEY, CDR2 SVGEGT. The CDR3 coding sequence is TGTGCCACCAGTTACCGGGACCCCTACAATGAGCAGTTCTTC. Translation gives CATSYRDPYNEQFF.

This clonotype was recorded a few times. Possible read error: a much larger clone is one base away. This chain connects TRBV6-2 or TRBV6-3 to TRBJ2-7; tentative D call: TRBD2 (5 bases). The CDR3 length is 13 residues. Germline V gene sequence: CDR1 MNHEY, CDR2 SVGEGT. V lost 2 bases and J lost 5, with 10 bases in between. The CDR3 region has the DNA TGTGCCAGCAGTTACGACTACTACCACGAGCAGTACTTC. Translating it yields CASSYDYYHEQYF.

The sample holds one count of this clonotype. This chain joins TRBV12-3 or TRBV12-4 and TRBJ1-1, with TRBD1 matching 7 bases. The length of the CDR3 is 16 residues. V gave up 4 bases and J gave up 1 base; unmatched junction bases: 9. The CDR3 nucleotides are TGTGCCAGCAGTTCCCATCCTGGGACAGCGAACACTGAAGCTTTCTTT. Translating gives CASSSHPGTANTEAFF.

This chain joins TRBV29-1 and TRBJ2-5; 10 bases agree with TRBD1. Germline lookup yields CDR1 SQVTM and CDR2 ANQGSEA. The CDR3 runs to 14 residues. V gave up 4 bases and J gave up 3 bases; unmatched junction bases: 5. Written as DNA, the CDR3 is TGCAGCGTTGTTTCAGGGACAGGGGAAGAGACCCAGTACTTC. Its protein product is CSVVSGTGEETQYF.

Comment on this clonotype: A read error may account for a junction end that differs from germline. CDR3 in amino acids: CAISEGEVAFYEQYF. Written as DNA, the CDR3 is TGTGCCATCAGTGAAGGAGAGGTGGCTTTCTACGAGCAGTACTTC. This chain uses TRBV6-6 with TRBJ2-7; D call uncertain. Germline V gives CDR1 MNHNY, CDR2 SVGAGI (reference sequence). The CDR3 length is 15 residues.

The chain couples TRBV11-2 to TRBJ1-1; D possibly corresponds to TRBD1 (5 bases). Trimming stripped 3 bases from V and 14 bases from J, with 25 bases between. The CDR3 runs to 15 residues. Germline V CDR1 and CDR2: SGHAT, FQNNGV. The CDR3 nucleotides read TGTGCCAGCAGCTTGGAGTGTGGAGCGGACACTGAGGCGTTCTTT. Translating gives CASSLECGADTEAFF.

The chain uses TRBV7-3 and TRBJ2-2; D possibly corresponds to TRBD2 (6 bases). The V gene's germline CDR1 is SGHTA and CDR2 FQGTGA. CDR3 length: 14 amino acids. Trimming pared 5 bases from V and 10 bases from J, leaving 17 bases between. CDR3 loop: CASSPGLHPAELFF. CDR3 DNA: TGTGCCAGCAGCCCTGGACTACACCCCGCGGAGCTGTTTTTT.

The chain combines TRBV12-3 or TRBV12-4 with TRBJ1-5; D is unresolved. Trimming left V 5 bases short and J 11 bases short, with 22 bases between. The length of the CDR3 is 15 residues. CDR3 coding DNA: TGTGCCAGCAGTCCCGCAGTGCAGGCTAACCAGTCCCAGCATTTT. This gives the protein CASSPAVQANQSQHF.

Comments on this clonotype: In this CDR3 the conserved last residue, phenylalanine or tryptophan, is missing, so a read error is likely. This chain connects TRBV5-4 to TRBJ2-3, with D tentatively TRBD2 (6 bases). Germline V CDR1 and CDR2: SGHNT, YYREEE (reference sequence). The CDR3 has 14 residues. For the CDR3, the DNA is TGTGCCAGCAGCTCGACTAGTGGGAGCGATAAGCAGTATTGT. Its translation: CASSSTSGSDKQYC.

J is TRBJ2-2 and V is TRBV7-2; TRBD2 aligns across 7 bases. This CDR3 spans 16 amino acids. From germline, CDR1 is SGHTA and CDR2 FQGNSA. The ends lost 4 bases at V and 0 bases at J; junction bases unmatched: 5. The CDR3 loop reads CASSSRGFSNTGELFF. The CDR3 nucleotides are TGTGCCAGCAGCTCGCGGGGGTTTTCGAACACCGGGGAGCTGTTTTTT.

In the case of this clonotype: The junction shows a germline mismatch at one end, possibly a read error. The genes are TRBV11-3 and TRBJ2-3, with D possibly TRBD1 on 6 matching bases. The CDR3 is made up of 15 amino acids. Germline CDR1 is SGHNT and CDR2 is YENEEA. DNA for the CDR3: TGTGCCAGCAGCCCCGGTGGGGGCCCCACAGATGCGCAGTATTTT. Amino acids: CASSPGGGPTDAQYF.